The 30 T cell receptor beta chains given below trace back to one sample, sequenced in a study of OX40 agonist ivuxolimab in advanced cancers. Libraries were prepared by immunoSEQ multiplex PCR; TCRdb keeps only in-frame clonotypes and omits some of them. This sample yields about 75,000 clones, of which around 86% are seen a single time; roughly 8% belongs to the top ten. This material consisted of CD4+ or CD8+ T cells sorted from blood, taken in a trial of the OX40 agonist ivuxolimab. The receptor set was obtained from an adult with an advanced solid tumor such as melanoma, head and neck, liver or kidney cancer.

The J gene is TRBJ2-7, the V gene TRBV28, with D possibly being TRBD1 (6 bases). Trimming stripped 4 bases from V and 2 bases from J, with 12 bases between. Germline V CDR1 and CDR2: MDHEN, SYDVKM. The CDR3 consists of 14 residues. In DNA, the CDR3 is TGTGCCAGCAGTTCCTACGAGGGGGCCTACGAGCAGTACTTC. Translated: CASSSYEGAYEQYF.

The rearrangement links TRBV30 to TRBJ2-2; maybe TRBD1 (6 bases). CDR3 length: 16 residues. Looked up from germline, CDR1 is GTSNPN and CDR2 is SVGIG (reference sequence). With 5 bases removed from V and 6 bases from J, the gap between germline ends came to 22 bases. CDR3 nucleotide sequence: TGTGCCTGGGGTGCTACAGGGCGATTCTGGGCCGGGGAGCTGTTTTTT. It specifies CAWGATGRFWAGELFF.

The chain combines TRBV7-3 with TRBJ2-1, with 10 bases aligning to TRBD1. V gave up 4 bases and J gave up 9 bases; unmatched junction bases: 0. This CDR3 contains 12 residues. CDR1 SGHTA and CDR2 FQGTGA come from the germline V gene. This CDR3 is CASSWTGGEQFF. The CDR3 coding sequence is TGTGCCAGCAGCTGGACAGGGGGTGAGCAGTTCTTC.

This clone was seen only a few times. This chain joins TRBV9 and TRBJ1-2; perhaps TRBD1 as D (6 bases). From germline, CDR1 is SGDLS and CDR2 YYNGEE. The CDR3 covers 16 residues. V was shortened by 3 bases and J by 0 bases, with 15 bases between the two germline ends. The DNA for the CDR3 is TGTGCCAGCAGCGCTTTCGACAGGCTAGCTAACTATGGCTACACCTTC. Its translation: CASSAFDRLANYGYTF.

The chain joins TRBV30 to TRBJ1-5; possibly TRBD1 for D (6 bases). The CDR3 contains 12 residues. The V and J ends lost 3 bases and 10 bases respectively, with 13 bases between them. CDR1 and CDR2 from the germline V gene are GTSNPN and SVGIG (reference sequence). Written as DNA, the CDR3 is TGTGCCTGGAGCGAAGGGGGTTCCCCCCAGCATTTT. Protein sequence: CAWSEGGSPQHF.

The V and J genes are TRBV19 and TRBJ1-3; D is uncertain. The germline V and J ends were trimmed by 2 bases and 0 bases, with 8 bases remaining between them. Per germline, CDR1 LNHDA and CDR2 SQIVND (reference sequence). The CDR3 covers 15 residues. The CDR3 region is CASSISQISGNTIYF. The DNA for the CDR3 is TGTGCCAGTAGTATATCCCAGATCTCTGGAAACACCATATATTTT.

The V gene is TRBV27, the J gene TRBJ2-3; unclear D gene. This CDR3 spans 14 amino acids. Trimming took 2 bases from V and 6 from J, leaving 12 bases between them. CDR1 is MNHEY, CDR2 SMNVEV, per germline (reference sequence). CDR3 nucleotide sequence: TGTGCCAGCAGTTTACTCGCGGTCGGCGATACGCAGTATTTT. It codes for CASSLLAVGDTQYF.

The CDR3 sequence is CASSHLIGNGRYEQYF. CDR3 sequence (DNA): TGTGCCAGCAGTCACTTGATAGGGAATGGTAGGTACGAGCAGTACTTC. This chain joins TRBV28 and TRBJ2-7; D not resolved. This CDR3 comprises 16 residues. CDR1 is MDHEN, CDR2 SYDVKM, per germline. The V end was cut by 5 bases, the J end by 4 bases, with 21 bases between.

This chain links TRBV30 with TRBJ1-5; 8 bases are a match to TRBD1. The germline gives CDR1 GTSNPN, CDR2 SVGIG (reference sequence). This CDR3 contains 16 residues. The junction had 5 bases not matched to a gene; V was cut back by 1 base and J by 0 bases. The chain's CDR3 is CAWSDRGAISNQPQHF. CDR3 coding DNA: TGTGCCTGGAGTGACAGGGGGGCTATTAGCAATCAGCCCCAGCATTTT.

J is TRBJ2-2 and V is TRBV6-1; TRBD1 might be the D (5 bases). V was shortened by 3 bases and J by 0 bases, with 11 bases between the two germline ends. Germline V lookup: CDR1 MNHNS, CDR2 SASEGT. The CDR3 runs to 16 residues. CDR3 DNA sequence: TGTGCCAGCAGTGATTTGGCAGGGTCGAACACCGGGGAGCTGTTTTTT. Its translation: CASSDLAGSNTGELFF.

V and J are TRBV28 and TRBJ2-7, with a possible D match to TRBD2 (5 bases). Germline-derived CDR1 and CDR2 are MDHEN and SYDVKM. Trimming stripped 3 bases from V and 3 bases from J, with 12 bases between. The CDR3 spans 14 residues. The CDR3 DNA sequence: TGTGCCAGCAGTTTTCGGGGTAATGGCTACGAGCAGTACTTC. Encoded protein: CASSFRGNGYEQYF.

The V gene is TRBV5-8, the J gene TRBJ2-2; possibly TRBD1 for D (5 bases). The CDR3 loop spans 15 amino acids. V was cut by 0 bases and J by 6 bases, with 12 bases left in between. Germline CDR1 SGHTS, CDR2 YDEGEE. CDR3 sequence: CASSLGGRRAGELFF. Written as DNA, the CDR3 is TGTGCCAGCAGCTTGGGAGGACGCAGGGCCGGGGAGCTGTTTTTT.

The gene calls are TRBV28 and TRBJ1-2, with D unclear. CDR3 length equals 15 residues. Germline CDR1 reads MDHEN; CDR2 reads SYDVKM. V was pared by 2 bases and J by 3 bases, with 13 bases between. CDR3 coding DNA: TGTGCCAGCAGTTTACACAGCCGACCTTACTATGGCTACACCTTC. This gives the protein CASSLHSRPYYGYTF.

This clone was seen a single time. This sequence joins TRBV6-5 and TRBJ2-1; D call uncertain. Germline assignment: CDR1 MNHEY and CDR2 SVGAGI. V gave up 5 bases and J gave up 6 bases, with 14 bases separating them. The CDR3 is 14 residues long. CDR3 nucleotide sequence: TGTGCCAGCAGTGAGTTCTCACCGGGCAATGAGCAGTTCTTC. Translation gives CASSEFSPGNEQFF.

The genes are TRBV30 and TRBJ1-1; D unclear. CDR3 length equals 14 residues. The germline V gene encodes CDR1 GTSNPN and CDR2 SVGIG (reference sequence). V gave up 1 base and J gave up 0 bases, with 9 bases separating them. The CDR3 DNA is TGTGCCTGGAGTGCGAACTACATGAACACTGAAGCTTTCTTT. Protein sequence: CAWSANYMNTEAFF.

CDR3 region: CASDTTAYEQYF. The DNA of the CDR3 is TGTGCCAGCGATACAACAGCCTACGAGCAGTACTTC. The rearrangement joins TRBV6-5 to TRBJ2-7; D is unresolved. Germline V gene sequence: CDR1 MNHEY, CDR2 SVGAGI. V gave up 8 bases and J gave up 2 bases, with 10 bases separating them. CDR3 length equals 12 residues.

Worth noting for this clone: An end of the junction does not agree with germline; a read error may underlie this. The sample carries other DNA sequences with the same CDR3. The chain recombines TRBV30 with TRBJ1-3; 8 bases map to TRBD2. The J call may not be correct, given that the DNA end is closer to TRBJ2-2. The germline V gene encodes CDR1 GTSNPN and CDR2 SVGIG (reference sequence). CDR3 length: 12 amino acids. The CDR3 region is CASPAGGGVLFF. The CDR3 bases are TGTGCCTCGCCGGCGGGGGGCGGGGTGCTGTTTTTT.

The V and J genes are TRBV7-3 and TRBJ1-5, with no clear D. The germline gives CDR1 SGHTA, CDR2 FQGTGA. The CDR3 loop spans 15 amino acids. The ends were cut back, 4 bases at V and 6 bases at J, with 16 bases in the middle. CDR3 residues: CASSYTTGRSQPQHF. The DNA of the CDR3 is TGTGCCAGCAGCTACACGACTGGTAGGAGTCAGCCCCAGCATTTT.

The chain couples TRBV5-4 to TRBJ2-1; TRBD2 matches at 9 bases. Trimming cost V 7 bases and J 6 bases; bases outside gene matches: 8. The germline gives CDR1 SGHNT, CDR2 YYREEE (reference sequence). This CDR3 has 14 residues. DNA for the CDR3: TGTGCCAGCTCTACCGGGACTAGCCCCAATGAGCAGTTCTTC. This codes for CASSTGTSPNEQFF.

This CDR3 is CASHRDYNEQFF. The CDR3 region has the DNA TGTGCCAGTCACAGGGACTACAATGAGCAGTTCTTC. The chain employs TRBV28 and TRBJ2-1; TRBD1 is a possible D gene (6 bases). The V gene's germline CDR1 is MDHEN and CDR2 SYDVKM. V was clipped by 9 bases and J by 3 bases, with 9 bases between them. The CDR3 length is 12 residues.

CDR3 residues: CASSLAASGAPYEQYF. The CDR3 DNA is TGTGCCAGCAGCTTAGCGGCTAGCGGGGCTCCCTACGAGCAGTACTTC. The V and J genes are TRBV7-2 and TRBJ2-7; 9 bases match TRBD2. Germline assignment: CDR1 SGHTA and CDR2 FQGNSA. Trimming took 0 bases from V and 2 from J; bases not matched to a gene: 5. The CDR3 runs 16 residues.

A remark on this clone: The sample carries other DNA sequences with the same CDR3. The chain employs TRBV6-5 and TRBJ2-7; D unresolved. The V end was cut by 8 bases, the J end by 1 base, with 9 bases between. The CDR3 runs to 12 residues. CDR1 is MNHEY and CDR2 is SVGAGI in the germline V gene. The CDR3 DNA is TGTGCCAGCTCGCCCTCATCCTACGAGCAGTACTTC. Its translation: CASSPSSYEQYF.

The count of this clone is one. The rearrangement uses TRBV5-1 and TRBJ1-1; D unresolved. The CDR3 runs to 15 residues. V lost 0 bases and J 0 bases, leaving 9 bases between the germline ends. Germline assignment: CDR1 SGHRS and CDR2 YFSETQ. The chain's CDR3 is CASSLGRDMNTEAFF. CDR3 nucleotide sequence: TGCGCCAGCAGCTTGGGCAGAGACATGAACACTGAAGCTTTCTTT.

V and J are TRBV5-1 and TRBJ2-1, with D unresolved. Germline values: CDR1 SGHRS, CDR2 YFSETQ. This CDR3 comprises 15 residues. The ends were cut back, 0 bases at V and 2 bases at J, with 9 bases in the middle. The CDR3 here is CASSLVDQTYNEQFF. The CDR3 bases are TGCGCCAGCAGCTTGGTAGACCAGACCTACAATGAGCAGTTCTTC.

The chain has TRBV28 and TRBJ1-2, with D perhaps matching TRBD1 (5 bases). Trimming pared 7 bases from V and 2 bases from J, leaving 8 bases between. Germline V CDR1 and CDR2: MDHEN, SYDVKM. This CDR3 region has 12 residues. CDR3 region: CASTPGNYGYTF. The CDR3 DNA sequence: TGTGCCAGCACCCCAGGGAACTATGGCTACACCTTC.

The gene calls are TRBV18 and TRBJ2-3; D uncertain. Germline CDR1 reads KGHSH; CDR2 reads LQKENI. V was clipped by 5 bases and J by 4 bases, with 22 bases between them. The CDR3 contains 17 residues. The CDR3 bases are TGTGCCAGCTCAGCCGGCCGCTACTCGGTAACGGCAGATACGCAGTATTTT. Its protein product is CASSAGRYSVTADTQYF.

The chain is built from TRBV6-4 and TRBJ2-7; D may be TRBD1 (5 bases). The CDR3 totals 14 residues. Germline V gene sequence: CDR1 MRHNA, CDR2 SNTAGT. V lost 4 bases and J 3 bases, leaving 13 bases between the germline ends. CDR3 DNA sequence: TGTGCCAGCAGTGTAGAAGCAGGGCTCTACGAGCAGTACTTC. As protein: CASSVEAGLYEQYF.

The chain couples TRBV19 to TRBJ1-5; D perhaps matches TRBD1 (5 bases). V was shortened by 7 bases and J by 3 bases, with 19 bases between the two germline ends. The CDR3 is made up of 16 amino acids. CDR1 is LNHDA, CDR2 SQIVND, per germline (reference sequence). CDR3 region: CASTRRGRAANQPQHF. The CDR3 nucleotides are TGTGCCAGTACCCGAAGGGGCAGGGCTGCCAATCAGCCCCAGCATTTT.

With regard to this clone: The germline gene is not matched at one end of the junction; a read error may be the cause. The chain links TRBV4-2 to TRBJ2-7; TRBD1 matches at 9 bases. This CDR3 has 14 residues. CDR1 is LGHNA, CDR2 YNFKEQ, per germline. CDR3 sequence reads: CASTQTGGNDEQYF. As DNA, the CDR3 is TGTGCCAGCACCCAAACAGGGGGCAACGACGAGCAGTACTTC.

The chain recombines TRBV18 with TRBJ2-1, with 9 bases fitting TRBD1. The germline V gene has CDR1 KGHSH and CDR2 LQKENI. CDR3 length: 17 amino acids. J was trimmed by 0 bases and V by 2 bases; bases with no gene match: 5. Here the CDR3 DNA reads TGTGCCAGCTCACCATTAGCGACAGGGGGCTCCTACAATGAGCAGTTCTTC. The encoded protein is CASSPLATGGSYNEQFF.